This is a list of T cell receptor beta chains from one sample in a study of CD8+ T cells in alopecia areata. Sequenced by immunoSEQ multiplex PCR; TCRdb stores in-frame clones only, minus some. The sample lists under 250,000 clones, less than 75% seen once, with 1.6% in the top ten. The specimen comprised CD4+ T cells sorted from blood, sampled at week 4, from a patient treated with tofacitinib. The receptors originated from a human donor with alopecia areata. CDR3s include the opening cysteine and the closing phenylalanine or tryptophan. A D gene is named only where the DNA matches it firmly. Size tells how often a clone was seen (once, few, many) or the class of an expanded clone, and some rows leave it out.

J gene: TRBJ2-3; clone size: few; V gene: TRBV10-3; D gene: -; CDR3 DNA: TGTGCCATCAGTCAGTCCGGACCCACAGATACGCAGTATTTT; CDR3 protein: CAISQSGPTDTQYF
J gene: TRBJ2-7; clone size: few; V gene: TRBV13; D gene: TRBD1; CDR3 DNA: TGTGCCAGCAGCCCCAGACAGGGCCACGAGCAGTACTTC; CDR3 protein: CASSPRQGHEQYF
J gene: TRBJ1-2; clone size: -; V gene: TRBV7-8; D gene: -; CDR3 DNA: TGTGCCAGCAGCTTAGGCCCATTCAGGCGTGGGTCCGGCTACACCTTC; CDR3 protein: CASSLGPFRRGSGYTF
J gene: TRBJ1-1; clone size: -; V gene: TRBV4-1; D gene: -; CDR3 DNA: TGCGCCAGCAGCCAAGATCAGAGGAACACTGAAGCTTTCTTT; CDR3 protein: CASSQDQRNTEAFF
J gene: TRBJ2-3; clone size: few; V gene: TRBV29-1; D gene: -; CDR3 DNA: TGCAGCGCGAAACAGGGCGTGGGCACAGATACGCAGTATTTT; CDR3 protein: CSAKQGVGTDTQYF
J gene: TRBJ2-7; clone size: -; V gene: TRBV25-1; D gene: -; CDR3 DNA: TGTGCCAGCAGGGCTAAAGGGCCCTACGAGCAGTACTTC; CDR3 protein: CASRAKGPYEQYF
J gene: TRBJ2-2; clone size: -; V gene: TRBV30; D gene: -; CDR3 DNA: TGTGCCTGGAGTCAGGGTCTTGGCGGGGAGCTGTTTTTT; CDR3 protein: CAWSQGLGGELFF
J gene: TRBJ1-2; clone size: once; V gene: TRBV4-1; D gene: -; CDR3 DNA: TGCGCCAGCAGCCAAGATCACCAAATTAACTATGGCTACACCTTC; CDR3 protein: CASSQDHQINYGYTF
J gene: TRBJ1-1; clone size: -; V gene: TRBV29-1; D gene: -; CDR3 DNA: TGCAGCGCGCAGGGTCTTGCAGGGCGGAGGGTCACTGAAGCTTTCTTT; CDR3 protein: CSAQGLAGRRVTEAFF
J gene: TRBJ1-2; clone size: -; V gene: TRBV19; D gene: -; CDR3 DNA: TGTGCCAGTAGTCCAGAGAGAAACTATGGCTACACCTTC; CDR3 protein: CASSPERNYGYTF
J gene: TRBJ1-6; clone size: -; V gene: TRBV15; D gene: -; CDR3 DNA: TGTGCCACCAGCAGAGACAGGGTTGGCAATTCACCCCTCCACTTT; CDR3 protein: CATSRDRVGNSPLHF
J gene: TRBJ1-1; clone size: -; V gene: TRBV2; D gene: -; CDR3 DNA: TGTGCCAGCACCCCATCGGGGGAAACTGAAGCTTTCTTT; CDR3 protein: CASTPSGETEAFF
J gene: TRBJ1-3; clone size: -; V gene: TRBV30; D gene: -; CDR3 DNA: TGTGCCTGGAGCCTCCAGGGGACCGGAAACACCATATATTTT; CDR3 protein: CAWSLQGTGNTIYF
J gene: TRBJ1-5; clone size: -; V gene: TRBV7-6; D gene: -; CDR3 DNA: TGTGCCAGCAGGGGGCCTCATCAGCCCCAGCATTTT; CDR3 protein: CASRGPHQPQHF
J gene: TRBJ1-2; clone size: -; V gene: TRBV15; D gene: -; CDR3 DNA: TGTGCCACCAGTGGTGGGGGGACGGACTATGGCTACACCTTC; CDR3 protein: CATSGGGTDYGYTF
J gene: TRBJ1-5; clone size: -; V gene: TRBV6-1; D gene: -; CDR3 DNA: TGTGCCAGCAACACCCCACAGGGTTCGGCTCAGCCCCAGCATTTT; CDR3 protein: CASNTPQGSAQPQHF
J gene: TRBJ2-5; clone size: -; V gene: TRBV4-3; D gene: -; CDR3 DNA: TGCGCCAGCAGCCAAGAGGGGCGGGGAGAGACCCAGTACTTC; CDR3 protein: CASSQEGRGETQYF
J gene: TRBJ1-5; clone size: -; V gene: TRBV7-9; D gene: -; CDR3 DNA: TGTGCCAGCAGCTCGGGGATGGGCAATCAGCCCCAGCATTTT; CDR3 protein: CASSSGMGNQPQHF
J gene: TRBJ1-2; clone size: few; V gene: TRBV30; D gene: TRBD1; CDR3 DNA: TGTGCCCTCGGACAGGGAGCATTTGACTACACCTTC; CDR3 protein: CALGQGAFDYTF
J gene: TRBJ2-1; clone size: -; V gene: TRBV30; D gene: -; CDR3 DNA: TGTGCCTGGGGAGACGAAGGGGCCAATGAGCAGTTCTTC; CDR3 protein: CAWGDEGANEQFF
J gene: TRBJ1-4; clone size: once; V gene: TRBV9; D gene: -; CDR3 DNA: TGTGCCAGCAGCGCAACGGGACGTGGTTCGGGTAATGAAAAACTGTTTTTT; CDR3 protein: CASSATGRGSGNEKLFF
J gene: TRBJ1-4; clone size: -; V gene: TRBV25-1; D gene: TRBD1; CDR3 DNA: TGTGCCAGCAGTGATTCTGGACAGGGGAATGAAAAACTGTTTTTT; CDR3 protein: CASSDSGQGNEKLFF
J gene: TRBJ1-1; clone size: -; V gene: TRBV5-1; D gene: TRBD1; CDR3 DNA: TGCGCCAGCAGCTCCGGGACAGGGGTGATGAACACTGAAGCTTTCTTT; CDR3 protein: CASSSGTGVMNTEAFF
J gene: TRBJ1-4; clone size: few; V gene: TRBV2; D gene: -; CDR3 DNA: TGTGCCAGCAGTGCCCAGGGAAATGAAAAACTGTTTTTT; CDR3 protein: CASSAQGNEKLFF
J gene: TRBJ2-7; clone size: -; V gene: TRBV29-1; D gene: TRBD1; CDR3 DNA: TGCAGTGTAGGGGGCCTCTCCTACGAGCAGTACTTC; CDR3 protein: CSVGGLSYEQYF
J gene: TRBJ1-2; clone size: few; V gene: TRBV4-3; D gene: -; CDR3 DNA: TGCGCCAGCAGCCAAGAGGCGGGATTCTATGGCTACACCTTC; CDR3 protein: CASSQEAGFYGYTF
J gene: TRBJ2-1; clone size: -; V gene: TRBV6-6; D gene: -; CDR3 DNA: TGTGCCAGCAGCCCCGAGGGAGGTGAGCAGTTCTTC; CDR3 protein: CASSPEGGEQFF
J gene: TRBJ2-5; clone size: -; V gene: TRBV29-1; D gene: TRBD1; CDR3 DNA: TGCAGCGTTGTCGTTGGACAGGGGGCATGGGAGACCCAGTACTTC; CDR3 protein: CSVVVGQGAWETQYF
J gene: TRBJ1-2; clone size: -; V gene: TRBV30; D gene: -; CDR3 DNA: TGTGCCTGGAGTGGGTCGGCCTATGGCTACACCTTC; CDR3 protein: CAWSGSAYGYTF
J gene: TRBJ1-2; clone size: -; V gene: TRBV29-1; D gene: -; CDR3 DNA: TGCAGCGTCGATGACAGGAATGGCTACACCTTC; CDR3 protein: CSVDDRNGYTF
J gene: TRBJ1-2; clone size: -; V gene: TRBV27; D gene: TRBD1; CDR3 DNA: TGTGCCAGCAGTAGGAGAACCGGGACAGGCGGCTACACCTTC; CDR3 protein: CASSRRTGTGGYTF
J gene: TRBJ1-4; clone size: few; V gene: TRBV4-3; D gene: -; CDR3 DNA: TGCGCCAGCAGCCAGAACGACAGAACTAATGAAAAACTGTTTTTT; CDR3 protein: CASSQNDRTNEKLFF
J gene: TRBJ2-5; clone size: -; V gene: TRBV10-2; D gene: TRBD1; CDR3 DNA: TGCGCCAGCAGTGGGGACAGGCAAGAGACCCAGTACTTC; CDR3 protein: CASSGDRQETQYF
J gene: TRBJ2-5; clone size: many; V gene: TRBV10-3; D gene: -; CDR3 DNA: TGTGCCAGTGGGGCGGGGGAGACCCAGTACTTC; CDR3 protein: CASGAGETQYF
J gene: TRBJ2-5; clone size: -; V gene: TRBV2; D gene: TRBD2; CDR3 DNA: TGTGCCAGCAGTGGGGGACTAGCGGGGCGAGAGACCCAGTACTTC; CDR3 protein: CASSGGLAGRETQYF
J gene: TRBJ2-2; clone size: -; V gene: TRBV6-5; D gene: TRBD1; CDR3 DNA: TGTGCCAGCAGTTACGACTCAGGGGGGAACACCGGGGAGCTGTTTTTT; CDR3 protein: CASSYDSGGNTGELFF
J gene: TRBJ2-1; clone size: -; V gene: TRBV27; D gene: -; CDR3 DNA: TGTGCCAGCAGTTTAGAGGGTAGGAGCGGTAGCCATGAGCAGTTCTTC; CDR3 protein: CASSLEGRSGSHEQFF
J gene: TRBJ2-3; clone size: -; V gene: TRBV27; D gene: TRBD2; CDR3 DNA: TGTGCCAGCAGTTTTTTGGTTCCCGCGGGGGGAGATACGCAGTATTTT; CDR3 protein: CASSFLVPAGGDTQYF
J gene: TRBJ2-7; clone size: -; V gene: TRBV7-9; D gene: TRBD2; CDR3 DNA: TGTGCCAGCAGCGCGGGACTAGCGGGGGTCTACGAGCAGTACTTC; CDR3 protein: CASSAGLAGVYEQYF
J gene: TRBJ2-7; clone size: -; V gene: TRBV5-1; D gene: TRBD2; CDR3 DNA: TGCGCCAGCAGCCACGGAGGGGGACTAGCGAAAGGCGAGCAGTACTTC; CDR3 protein: CASSHGGGLAKGEQYF
J gene: TRBJ1-2; clone size: few; V gene: TRBV29-1; D gene: -; CDR3 DNA: TGCAGCGTTGAGTCCCAGGACCATGGCTACACCTTC; CDR3 protein: CSVESQDHGYTF
J gene: TRBJ2-5; clone size: once; V gene: TRBV2; D gene: -; CDR3 DNA: TGTGCCAGCAGTGACCAAATGTTCCAAGAGACCCAGTACTTC; CDR3 protein: CASSDQMFQETQYF